The table lists the clone carrying this T cell receptor (beta chain) with a few counts. This sample was taken from a study of T-cell memory formation after mild COVID-19. V gave up 0 bases and J gave up 5 bases; unmatched junction bases: 6. The CDR3 runs to 15 residues. The germline V gene encodes CDR1 DFQATT and CDR2 SNEGSKA (reference sequence). TCRdb used MiXCR to reprocess the 5' RACE reads, holding one entry per CDR3 protein. Of just over 400,000 distinct CDR3 sequences listed, around 22% are singletons. V and J are TRBV20-1 and TRBJ1-1; 10 bases match TRBD1. This sequence was found in an adult woman who had mild COVID-19 (a few samples of this study predate the infection). Cell type and time point are not known. Sequencing used PBMCs or a T cell subset sorted from them (not recorded which). The CDR3 nucleotides read TGCAGTGCTAGAGAGACGACAGGGGGCTGGACTGAAGCTTTCTTT. This codes for CSARETTGGWTEAFF.